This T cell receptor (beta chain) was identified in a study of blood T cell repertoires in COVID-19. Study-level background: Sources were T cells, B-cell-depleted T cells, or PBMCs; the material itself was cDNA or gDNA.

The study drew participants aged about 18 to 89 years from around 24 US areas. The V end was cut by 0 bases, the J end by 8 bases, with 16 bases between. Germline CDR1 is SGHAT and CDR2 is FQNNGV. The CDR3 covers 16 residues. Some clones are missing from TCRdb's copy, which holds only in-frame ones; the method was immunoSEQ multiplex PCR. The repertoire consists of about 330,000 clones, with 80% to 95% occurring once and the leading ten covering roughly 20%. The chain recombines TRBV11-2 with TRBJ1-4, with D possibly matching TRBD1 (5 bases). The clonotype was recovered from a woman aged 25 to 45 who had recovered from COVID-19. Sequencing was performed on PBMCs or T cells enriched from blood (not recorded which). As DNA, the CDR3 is TGTGCCAGCAGCTTAGATTCTTGGGGCGTAAGGGAAAAACTGTTTTTT. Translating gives CASSLDSWGVREKLFF.